This T cell receptor (beta chain) was captured by sequencing in a study of shared clonotypes between healthy human individuals. TCRdb's copy holds only in-frame clones and misses some; the assay was immunoSEQ multiplex PCR. The sample includes about 1 million clones, 65% to 75% of them seen just once. Donors were healthy HIV-negative adults without recent acute infections or vaccinations. The receptor comes from a man in his late teens or twenties in good health. The sequencing sample was made of memory CD4+ T cells sorted from blood. Subset specified: CD45RA-negative fraction.

CDR3: CASSLDGRAEEKLFF. DNA for the CDR3: TGCGCCAGCAGCTTGGACGGCCGGGCGGAGGAAAAACTGTTTTTT. V gene TRBV5-1 combines with J gene TRBJ1-4, with unresolved D. Per germline, CDR1 SGHRS and CDR2 YFSETQ. The CDR3 has 15 residues. V lost 0 bases, J lost 8 bases, and 14 bases lay in between.